The 32 T cell receptor beta chains given below trace back to one sample, sequenced in a study of cytomegalovirus exposure and HLA in healthy donors (dated by TCRdb to between 2016 and 2019). To prepare the library, the immunoSEQ multiplex PCR assay was applied. For the multiplex PCR, a mixture combining 60 forward primers for TCR Vbeta segments and 13 reverse primers for TCR Jbeta segments was used. Not all clones reach the TCRdb copy of this immuneACCESS table, which keeps in-frame sequences only. Checked studies attribute under half of the gap to unresolved V genes and leave the rest unexplained. This sample has about 240,000 clones in its table, and more than 75% of those were observed once. Of the sample, around 5.4% falls within the top ten clones. Sequencing used PBMCs. The receptors come from a woman aged 40-49 years in good health and CMV-seropositive.

The chain employs TRBV5-6 and TRBJ1-1; D not resolved. V dropped 2 bases and J dropped 4 bases, with 12 bases sitting between them. The CDR3 is 14 amino acids. The germline CDR1 and CDR2 sequences are SGHDT and YYEEEE. In DNA form, the CDR3 reads TGTGCCAGCAGCTTCGATGTACGGGGCACTGAAGCTTTCTTT. It translates to CASSFDVRGTEAFF.

The chain is built from TRBV27 and TRBJ2-5, with 7 bases fitting TRBD1. The J call is in doubt because the DNA end fits TRBJ2-7 better. The germline CDR1 and CDR2 sequences are MNHEY and SMNVEV (reference sequence). CDR3 size: 14 residues. This chain's CDR3 is CASRSPQGAYEQYF. As DNA, the CDR3 is TGTGCCAGCCGCTCGCCGCAGGGGGCCTACGAGCAGTACTTC.

The chain joins TRBV19 to TRBJ2-3, with 12 positions matching TRBD2. This CDR3 spans 16 amino acids. V lost 5 bases to trimming and J lost 1 base; unmatched junction nucleotides: 4. CDR1 LNHDA and CDR2 SQIVND come from the germline V gene (reference sequence). The CDR3 spells CASSGRTSGGTDTQYF. The CDR3 region has the DNA TGTGCCAGTAGTGGAAGGACTAGCGGGGGCACAGATACGCAGTATTTT.

This clone has just one count. The V gene is TRBV7-9, the J gene TRBJ1-1, with TRBD1 as a possible D gene (6 bases). Germline CDR1 and CDR2: SEHNR and FQNEAQ (reference sequence). This CDR3 has 19 amino acids. V dropped 5 bases and J dropped 1 base, with 26 bases sitting between them. The CDR3 is CASSPPLRDIWFQNTEAFF. The CDR3, as DNA: TGTGCCAGCAGCCCCCCCCTTCGGGACATCTGGTTTCAGAACACTGAAGCTTTCTTT. The full variable domain, in which reference TRBV7-9 and TRBJ1-1 provide the parts outside the CDR3, is DTGVSQNPRHKITKRGQNVTFRCDPISEHNRLYWYRQTLGQGPEFLTYFQNEAQLEKSRLLSDRFSAERPKGSFSTLEIQRTEQGDSAMYLCASSPPLRDIWFQNTEAFFGQGTRLTVV.

The J gene is TRBJ1-2, the V gene TRBV10-3; D not resolved. The CDR3 extends over 15 amino acids. Trimming cost V 7 bases and J 0 bases, with 15 bases left between them. Germline-derived CDR1 and CDR2 are ENHRY and SYGVKD. The DNA of the CDR3 is TGTGCCATCAACCTAGACGGCTCGTCTAACTATGGCTACACCTTC. Translated: CAINLDGSSNYGYTF.

This clone showed up just a few times. The chain uses TRBV4-3 and TRBJ2-1; D is ambiguous. There are 13 residues in the CDR3. V was clipped by 4 bases and J by 5 bases, with 9 bases between them. Germline V CDR1 and CDR2: LGHNA, YSLEER. CDR3 DNA: TGCGCCAGCAGCCCAGAAATTAACAATGAGCAGTTCTTC. Protein sequence: CASSPEINNEQFF.

The chain couples TRBV14 to TRBJ1-3; D is possibly TRBD1 (5 bases). The length of the CDR3 is 16 residues. V lost 5 bases and J lost 0, with 14 bases in between. CDR1 is SGHDN, CDR2 FVKESK, per germline. In DNA, the CDR3 is TGTGCCAGCAGCACATTCAGGGTTACCTCTGGAAACACCATATATTTT. Translating it yields CASSTFRVTSGNTIYF.

The chain carries TRBV9 and TRBJ2-7; TRBD1 matches at 7 bases. Losses at the gene ends were 3 bases for V and 3 bases for J; bases not matched to a gene: 3. The CDR3 is 13 residues long. Germline V lookup: CDR1 SGDLS, CDR2 YYNGEE. The CDR3 loop reads CASSGGQSYEQYF. CDR3 coding DNA: TGTGCCAGCAGCGGGGGACAGAGCTACGAGCAGTACTTC.

The chain joins TRBV6-5 to TRBJ2-7; TRBD1 might be the D (5 bases). V was pared by 7 bases and J by 2 bases, with 15 bases between. This CDR3 comprises 14 residues. Germline V CDR1 and CDR2: MNHEY, SVGAGI. As DNA, the CDR3 is TGTGCCAGCAACCCCAGCAGGGCCACCTACGAGCAGTACTTC. Translated, it gives CASNPSRATYEQYF.

This chain connects TRBV19 to TRBJ1-1; 7 bases line up with TRBD1. Germline loops: CDR1 LNHDA, CDR2 SQIVND (reference sequence). The V and J ends lost 8 bases and 1 base, in that order; junction bases with no gene match: 4. This CDR3 comprises 13 residues. CDR3 region: CASSDRRNTEAFF. The CDR3 coding sequence is TGTGCCAGTTCGGACAGGAGGAACACTGAAGCTTTCTTT.

The rearrangement links TRBV18 to TRBJ1-1; no definite D call. Trimming stripped 2 bases from V and 1 base from J, with 5 bases between. The CDR3 is 13 amino acids. CDR1 and CDR2 (germline): KGHSH, LQKENI. The CDR3 region is CASSPAQNTEAFF. Here the CDR3 DNA reads TGTGCCAGCTCACCAGCACAGAACACTGAAGCTTTCTTT.

The table lists this clone with a few counts. The V call is TRBV28, the J call TRBJ1-4, with D perhaps TRBD1 (6 bases). Per germline, CDR1 MDHEN and CDR2 SYDVKM. CDR3 length: 14 residues. Trimming took off 8 bases at V and 8 bases at J, with 18 bases between the two ends. CDR3 sequence reads: CASRKQGGSEKLFF. The DNA of the CDR3 is TGTGCCAGCCGTAAACAGGGTGGTTCGGAAAAACTGTTTTTT.

This chain connects TRBV2 to TRBJ1-2, with D perhaps TRBD1 (5 bases). V lost 6 bases, J lost 4 bases, and 18 bases lay in between. Germline CDR1 is SNHLY and CDR2 is FYNNEI. The CDR3 totals 15 residues. The CDR3 is CASRVDSGAPYGYTF. DNA for the CDR3: TGTGCCAGCAGGGTTGACAGCGGGGCTCCCTATGGCTACACCTTC.

The chain couples TRBV14 to TRBJ2-1; the D is unclear. V gave up 8 bases and J gave up 1 base, with 9 bases separating them. CDR3 length equals 13 residues. CDR1 is SGHDN and CDR2 is FVKESK in the germline V gene. The CDR3 coding sequence is TGTGCCAGCCCGTCTATGTCCTACAATGAGCAGTTCTTC. Translation gives CASPSMSYNEQFF.

V is TRBV5-4 and J is TRBJ2-1; 11 bases fit TRBD2. The V and J ends lost 0 bases and 4 bases, in that order; junction bases with no gene match: 3. CDR1 is SGHNT, CDR2 YYREEE, per germline (reference sequence). This CDR3 comprises 16 residues. The CDR3 nucleotides read TGTGCCAGCAGCTTGGCCTCTAGCGGGGGGTACAATGAGCAGTTCTTC. Residues: CASSLASSGGYNEQFF.

The chain recombines TRBV6-1 with TRBJ2-3; 11 nucleotides line up with TRBD2. The length of the CDR3 is 16 residues. Losses at the gene ends were 3 bases for V and 4 bases for J; bases not matched to a gene: 6. The germline CDR1 and CDR2 sequences are MNHNS and SASEGT. CDR3 sequence reads: CASSEVAGGPPDTQYF. The CDR3, as DNA: TGTGCCAGCAGTGAGGTAGCGGGAGGGCCCCCAGATACGCAGTATTTT.

The J gene is TRBJ2-3, the V gene TRBV19, with 7 bases lining up with TRBD1. The germline V gene has CDR1 LNHDA and CDR2 SQIVND (reference sequence). This CDR3 region has 14 residues. J gave up 2 bases and V 6 bases, and 5 bases lay outside the gene matches. Written as DNA, the CDR3 is TGTGCCAGTAGGACGACAGGGTTCACAGATACGCAGTATTTT. Protein product: CASRTTGFTDTQYF.

The chain uses TRBV7-2 and TRBJ2-7, with 15 bases identical to TRBD2. This CDR3 has 16 residues. The germline V gene encodes CDR1 SGHTA and CDR2 FQGNSA. After removal of 1 base from V and 5 bases from J, the junction contained 3 bases not matched to a gene. The CDR3 region has the DNA TGTGCCAGCAGCTTAGGGACTAGCGGGAGGGCTAACGAGCAGTACTTC. Protein sequence: CASSLGTSGRANEQYF.

This chain's CDR3 is CASSFLAGPYEQYF. The CDR3 region has the DNA TGCGCCAGCAGCTTCTTAGCGGGCCCCTACGAGCAGTACTTC. The chain carries TRBV5-1 and TRBJ2-7; 7 bases are shared with TRBD2. CDR1 SGHRS and CDR2 YFSETQ come from the germline V gene. V lost 2 bases, J lost 2 bases, and 4 bases stayed unmatched. The CDR3 length is 14 residues.

This clone was detected a few times. The rearrangement links TRBV9 to TRBJ1-6, with 7 bases that match TRBD1. The CDR3 spans 14 residues. V shed 1 base, J shed 9 bases, and the junction held 4 bases outside the gene matches. In germline, CDR1 is SGDLS, CDR2 YYNGEE. The CDR3 bases are TGTGCCAGCAGCGTAAGGACAGGCTCTTCACCCCTCCACTTT. It is translated as CASSVRTGSSPLHF.

This chain uses TRBV30 with TRBJ2-7; 13 positions agree with TRBD2. Germline V gives CDR1 GTSNPN, CDR2 SVGIG (reference sequence). This CDR3 has 16 residues. V lost 4 bases to trimming and J lost 3 bases; unmatched junction nucleotides: 9. The CDR3 bases are TGTGCCTGGACGCAGGGACTAGCGGGACGGATCTACGAGCAGTACTTC. This sequence encodes CAWTQGLAGRIYEQYF.

This clone showed up just once. The chain links TRBV11-3 to TRBJ1-2; the D is unclear. The V end was cut by 4 bases, the J end by 3 bases, with 9 bases between. From germline, CDR1 is SGHNT and CDR2 YENEEA. This CDR3 spans 13 amino acids. The CDR3 DNA sequence: TGTGCCAGCAGCTCTGGGAGGGACTATGGCTACACCTTC. The encoded protein is CASSSGRDYGYTF.

The gene calls are TRBV5-4 and TRBJ1-1; TRBD1 might be the D (6 bases). The CDR3 runs 16 residues. Germline CDR1 SGHNT, CDR2 YYREEE (reference sequence). V was clipped by 3 bases and J by 4 bases, with 19 bases between them. CDR3 nucleotides: TGTGCCAGCAGCTGGAGTACAGGGAGCGCAACCACTGAAGCTTTCTTT. Residues: CASSWSTGSATTEAFF.

Only one count was recorded for this clone. The chain carries TRBV10-2 and TRBJ1-3, with no clear D. CDR1 is WSHSY, CDR2 SAAADI, per germline. The CDR3 consists of 13 residues. Trimming left V 7 bases short and J 4 bases short, with 11 bases between. CDR3: CASKPGSGNTIYF. CDR3 sequence (DNA): TGCGCCAGCAAACCGGGTTCCGGAAACACCATATATTTT.

This chain connects TRBV4-1 to TRBJ2-5; no reliable D call. Germline CDR1 is MGHRA and CDR2 is YSYEKL. V was cut by 0 bases and J by 4 bases, with 6 bases left in between. This CDR3 region has 13 residues. The CDR3 loop is CASSQDEVETQYF. CDR3 sequence (DNA): TGCGCCAGCAGCCAAGACGAGGTAGAGACCCAGTACTTC.

The V gene is TRBV7-2, the J gene TRBJ1-5; perhaps TRBD1 as D (6 bases). CDR3 length: 15 amino acids. V was clipped by 5 bases and J by 5 bases, with 16 bases between them. Germline V gene data show CDR1 as SGHTA and CDR2 as FQGNSA. CDR3 loop: CASSPRGREDQPQHF. The CDR3 nucleotides read TGTGCCAGCAGCCCCAGGGGTCGGGAGGATCAGCCCCAGCATTTT.

The V and J genes are TRBV11-3 and TRBJ1-1; tentative D call: TRBD1 (5 bases). Trimming removed 5 bases at V and 4 bases at J, with 17 bases between. The CDR3 contains 15 residues. Germline assignment: CDR1 SGHNT and CDR2 YENEEA. CDR3 in DNA: TGTGCCAGCAGCCTACCGGGGGGTTCTACCACTGAAGCTTTCTTT. Its translation: CASSLPGGSTTEAFF.

This chain links TRBV4-2 with TRBJ1-2; D remains ambiguous. The CDR3 sequence is 12 residues long. Trimming removed 1 base at V and 5 bases at J, with 5 bases between. Per germline, CDR1 LGHNA and CDR2 YNFKEQ. The CDR3, as DNA: TGTGCCAGCAGCCAAGCGGGGTATGGCTACACCTTC. Protein product: CASSQAGYGYTF.

The V gene is TRBV4-1, the J gene TRBJ2-1, with 13 positions matching TRBD2. The CDR3 has 21 residues. V was clipped by 3 bases and J by 4 bases; unmatched bases: 18. Germline CDR1 and CDR2: MGHRA and YSYEKL. The CDR3: CASSHPTGTSGGATHYNEQFF. The CDR3 DNA reads as TGCGCCAGCAGCCATCCCACGGGCACTAGCGGGGGGGCCACGCATTACAATGAGCAGTTCTTC.

The V call is TRBV30, the J call TRBJ1-2; D possibly corresponds to TRBD1 (6 bases). Germline loops: CDR1 GTSNPN, CDR2 SVGIG (reference sequence). This CDR3 spans 14 amino acids. V dropped 4 bases and J dropped 2 bases, with 14 bases sitting between them. DNA for the CDR3: TGTGCCTGGACCCCAGACAGGTGGAACTATGGCTACACCTTC. As protein: CAWTPDRWNYGYTF.

In this sample, this clone turned up once. The chain uses TRBV6-5 and TRBJ2-1; D is possibly TRBD1 (6 bases). The germline V and J ends were trimmed by 5 bases and 7 bases, with 18 bases remaining between them. CDR3 length: 15 amino acids. In germline, CDR1 is MNHEY, CDR2 SVGAGI. CDR3 nucleotide sequence: TGTGCCAGCAGTCCAGACAGGTTGATATGGAATGAGCAGTTCTTC. Its protein product is CASSPDRLIWNEQFF.

The gene calls are TRBV10-3 and TRBJ2-5; tentative D call: TRBD1 (9 bases). Germline loops: CDR1 ENHRY, CDR2 SYGVKD. With 5 bases removed from V and 5 bases from J, the gap between germline ends came to 18 bases. The CDR3 extends over 15 amino acids. The CDR3 nucleotides read TGTGCCATCAGTTTGGGACAGGGCGGGAGGGAGACCCAGTACTTC. Translation: CAISLGQGGRETQYF.